A single sample gave rise to the 8 T cell receptor beta chains below, sequenced in a study of blood T cells in healthy people across ages. A J-beta primer mix and a sample-barcoded 5' primer were used in a second PCR of roughly 6 to 12 cycles. TCRdb redid the calling of the 5' RACE reads with MiXCR, one entry per CDR3 protein. Of some 1.4 million distinct CDR3 sequences listed, around 39% are singletons. Sequencing input: blood. The receptor set was obtained from a woman in her late teens or twenties in good health.

A note on this clonotype: Sequence at one end of the junction differs from germline and may be a read error. The chain couples TRBV18 to TRBJ2-1, with D perhaps matching TRBD1 (5 bases). The DNA end is more similar to TRBJ2-7, so the J call may be wrong. Germline CDR1 KGHSH, CDR2 LQKENI. This CDR3 has 12 amino acids. In nucleotides, the CDR3 is TGTGCCAGCGCACCAGGGATCTACGAGCAGTACTTC. Encoded protein: CASAPGIYEQYF.

This clonotype has more than one count but fewer than ten. The chain employs TRBV4-2 and TRBJ2-3, with 10 positions matching TRBD2. The CDR3 extends over 17 amino acids. Losses at the gene ends were 1 base for V and 0 bases for J; bases not matched to a gene: 4. CDR1 is LGHNA and CDR2 is YNFKEQ in the germline V gene. CDR3 in amino acids: CASSQGGTSVSTDTQYF. The CDR3 nucleotides read TGTGCCAGCAGCCAAGGCGGGACTAGCGTTAGCACAGATACGCAGTATTTT.

This clonotype was detected only a few times. The rearrangement uses TRBV27 and TRBJ2-7, with TRBD1 matching 8 bases. Germline values: CDR1 MNHEY, CDR2 SMNVEV (reference sequence). V was pared by 7 bases and J by 3 bases, with 11 bases of the junction left unmatched. The CDR3 has 15 residues. The CDR3 protein is CASNFAGGPIYEQYF. The DNA for the CDR3 is TGTGCCAGCAACTTCGCAGGGGGCCCCATCTACGAGCAGTACTTC.

The table lists this clonotype with a few counts. This chain uses TRBV20-1 with TRBJ1-1; D unresolved. This CDR3 is built from 14 residues. Germline V gene sequence: CDR1 DFQATT, CDR2 SNEGSKA (reference sequence). V lost 5 bases and J lost 6, with 19 bases in between. CDR3 sequence (DNA): TGCAGTGCTCCCGGGATCGACCCGAGGGCTGAAGCTTTCTTT. Residues: CSAPGIDPRAEAFF.

This clonotype was observed a handful of times. J is TRBJ2-1 and V is TRBV10-3, with 11 bases lining up with TRBD1. Looked up from germline, CDR1 is ENHRY and CDR2 is SYGVKD. This CDR3 has 14 residues. Germline trimming cut 6 bases from V and 9 bases from J; bases unmatched to any gene: 7. The CDR3 sequence is CAISEGQGAGEQFF. CDR3 nucleotides: TGTGCCATCAGCGAAGGACAGGGGGCAGGTGAGCAGTTCTTC.

V is TRBV20-1 and J is TRBJ2-7, with 10 bases identical to TRBD1. CDR1 is DFQATT, CDR2 SNEGSKA, per germline (reference sequence). The CDR3 is 15 residues long. With V trimmed by 1 base and J by 2 bases, 5 bases remained unmatched. The CDR3 is CSARVQGTGAYEQYF. As DNA, the CDR3 is TGCAGTGCTAGAGTTCAGGGGACAGGGGCCTACGAGCAGTACTTC.

The genes are TRBV19 and TRBJ2-1; D tentatively fits TRBD1 or TRBD2 (5 bases each). CDR1 LNHDA and CDR2 SQIVND come from the germline V gene (reference sequence). Trimming stripped 5 bases from V and 2 bases from J, with 16 bases between. CDR3 size: 16 residues. The CDR3 region is CASSPRMGVTYNEQFF. As DNA, the CDR3 is TGTGCCAGTAGTCCGCGAATGGGGGTTACCTACAATGAGCAGTTCTTC.

The chain is built from TRBV20-1 and TRBJ1-5; D remains unclear. From germline, CDR1 is DFQATT and CDR2 SNEGSKA (reference sequence). Trimming took 0 bases from V and 4 from J, leaving 7 bases between them. This CDR3 spans 13 amino acids. The DNA of the CDR3 is TGCAGTGCTAGAGATGGCCCGAATCAGCCCCAGCATTTT. Encoded protein: CSARDGPNQPQHF.